The sequence of this T cell receptor beta chain was determined in a study of CD8+ T cells in alopecia areata. Study-wide results and caveats: Scalp sample sequencing also detects resident alphabeta T cells of normal skin. Just one nonresponder means the tie between baseline CD8+ expansion and response stays uncertain. Among the top 100, expanded CD8+ clones were significantly decreased by tofacitinib, as was scalp clonality.

Stated treatment: oral pan-JAK inhibitor, 5-10 mg twice daily. Obtained from alopecia areata patients were lesional scalp punch biopsies along with peripheral blood. As to this clone: Its antigen is not identified.

RNA, once extracted, was reverse transcribed into cDNA for use as the sequencing template. Using immunoSEQ multiplex PCR, the repertoire was profiled, and TCRdb retains in-frame clones only, with some absent. The sample includes fewer than 110,000 clones, 55% to 75% seen only once; the top ten take about 17%. Germline CDR1 is MNHNY and CDR2 is SVGAGI (reference sequence). This CDR3 comprises 12 residues. The V and J ends lost 2 bases and 7 bases respectively, with 6 bases between them. The J gene is TRBJ2-1, the V gene TRBV6-6; D uncertain. The specimen was CD8+ T cells sorted from blood, collected between weeks 55 and 65, from a patient treated with tofacitinib. The origin of this receptor is a human donor with alopecia areata. CDR3 amino acids: CASSYQNNEQFF. As DNA, the CDR3 is TGTGCCAGCAGTTACCAGAATAATGAGCAGTTCTTC.